This TCR beta chain was identified in a study of regulatory T cells in long-lasting Graves disease. Indicated time point: newly diagnosed GD, antithyroid drugs for less than 3 months. Researchers made the TCR library from RNA that was extracted from PBMCs. Germline CDR1 and CDR2: PRHDT and FYEKMQ (reference sequence). The CDR3 loop spans 15 amino acids. V was pared by 4 bases and J by 2 bases, with 3 bases of the junction left unmatched. This clonotype has at least ten counts. The authors built TCR beta libraries using iRepertoire HTBI primers and Arm-PCR of CDR3 regions. TCRdb independently ran MiXCR on the multiplex PCR reads; one entry per CDR3 protein. The profile shows 350,000 to 500,000 distinct CDR3 sequences, over 15% of them singletons. These same records also appear under a second study, on T cells in Graves' hyperthyroidism and ophthalmopathy.

The chain employs TRBV13 and TRBJ2-7; TRBD2 agrees at 12 bases. The source was peripheral blood mononuclear cells (PBMCs), collected at new diagnosis, from a patient treated with antithyroid drugs. The receptor was derived from a woman in her late teens or twenties with Graves disease. The CDR3 loop reads CASSSSGRAAYEQYF. The CDR3 DNA is TGTGCCAGCAGCTCTAGCGGGAGGGCCGCCTACGAGCAGTACTTC.